The clone carrying this TCR beta chain occurred once. The sample belongs to a study of blood T cell repertoires in COVID-19. About the study: The samples span acute and convalescent COVID-19 from the United States, Italy and Spain.

Authors' data handling: Scientists estimated how many nucleated cells there were by amplifying reference gene primers. This table comes from immunoSEQ multiplex PCR, and its TCRdb copy is limited to in-frame clones, with some not included. V and J calls and clone size come straight from that table; D and trimming were deduced from the DNA. The sample has around 250,000 clones, roughly 84% seen once. This clonotype was obtained from a woman in her thirties or forties who had recovered from COVID-19. The sequencing sample was made of peripheral blood.

CDR3 region: CASSLLAGGLADTQYF. DNA for the CDR3: TGTGCCAGCAGTCTACTAGCGGGGGGCTTGGCCGATACGCAGTATTTT. V gene TRBV7-7 combines with J gene TRBJ2-3, with 12 positions matching TRBD2. The CDR3 spans 16 residues. The V and J ends lost 6 bases and 6 bases, in that order; junction bases with no gene match: 10. The germline V gene encodes CDR1 SSHAT and CDR2 FNYEAQ (reference sequence).